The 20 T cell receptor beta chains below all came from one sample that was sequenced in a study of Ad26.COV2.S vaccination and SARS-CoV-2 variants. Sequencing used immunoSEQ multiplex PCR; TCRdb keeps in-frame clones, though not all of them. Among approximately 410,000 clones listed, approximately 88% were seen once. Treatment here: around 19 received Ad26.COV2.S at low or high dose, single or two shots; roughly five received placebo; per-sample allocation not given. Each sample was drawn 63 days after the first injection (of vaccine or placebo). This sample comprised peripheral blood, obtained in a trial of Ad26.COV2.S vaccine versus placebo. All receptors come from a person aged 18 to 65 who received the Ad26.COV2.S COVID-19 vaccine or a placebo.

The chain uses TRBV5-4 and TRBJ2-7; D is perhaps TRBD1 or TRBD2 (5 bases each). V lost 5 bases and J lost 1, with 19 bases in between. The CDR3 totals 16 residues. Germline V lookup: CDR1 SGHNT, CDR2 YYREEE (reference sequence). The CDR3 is CASSTGSRASSYEQYF. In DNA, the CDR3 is TGTGCCAGCAGTACGGGGAGCAGGGCAAGTTCCTACGAGCAGTACTTC. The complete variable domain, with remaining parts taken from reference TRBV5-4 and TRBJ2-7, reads ETGVTQSPTHLIKTRGQQVTLRCSSQSGHNTVSWYQQALGQGPQFIFQYYREEENGRGNFPPRFSGLQFPNYSSELNVNALELDDSALYLCASSTGSRASSYEQYFGPGTRLTVT.

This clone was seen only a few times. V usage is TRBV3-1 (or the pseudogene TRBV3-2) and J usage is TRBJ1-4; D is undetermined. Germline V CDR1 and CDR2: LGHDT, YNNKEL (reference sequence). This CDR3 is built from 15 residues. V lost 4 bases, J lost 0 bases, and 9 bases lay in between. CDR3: CASSLKAATNEKLFF. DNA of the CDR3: TGTGCCAGCAGCCTAAAAGCTGCAACTAATGAAAAACTGTTTTTT.

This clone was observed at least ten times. The CDR3 region is CASSLAGTATYEQYF. Written as DNA, the CDR3 is TGTGCCAGCAGCTTAGCCGGGACAGCGACCTACGAGCAGTACTTC. The V gene is TRBV7-2, the J gene TRBJ2-7, with 7 bases aligning to TRBD1. This CDR3 is built from 15 residues. V dropped 0 bases and J dropped 2; count of bases not matched to a gene: 4. Germline CDR1 SGHTA, CDR2 FQGNSA. Variable domain in full (rest from reference TRBV7-2 and TRBJ2-7): GAGVSQSPSNKVTEKGKDVELRCDPISGHTALYWYRQSLGQGLEFLIYFQGNSAPDKSGLPSDRFSAERTGGSVSTLTIQRTQQEDSAVYLCASSLAGTATYEQYFGPGTRLTVT.

CDR3 amino acids: CASSSRLAGDNEQFF. The CDR3 bases are TGTGCCAGCAGCTCGCGACTAGCGGGAGACAATGAGCAGTTCTTC. The gene calls are TRBV7-9 and TRBJ2-1; 12 positions match TRBD2. The ends lost 4 bases at V and 5 bases at J; junction bases unmatched: 3. From germline, CDR1 is SEHNR and CDR2 FQNEAQ (reference sequence). The CDR3 spans 15 residues. The entire variable domain, with the rest obtained from reference TRBV7-9 and TRBJ2-1, is as follows: DTGVSQNPRHKITKRGQNVTFRCDPISEHNRLYWYRQTLGQGPEFLTYFQNEAQLEKSRLLSDRFSAERPKGSFSTLEIQRTEQGDSAMYLCASSSRLAGDNEQFFGPGTRLTVL.

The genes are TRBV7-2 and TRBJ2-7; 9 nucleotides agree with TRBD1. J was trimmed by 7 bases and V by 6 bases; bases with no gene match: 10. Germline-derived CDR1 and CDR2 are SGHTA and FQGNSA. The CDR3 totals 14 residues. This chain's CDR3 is CASSSDRGVGEQYF. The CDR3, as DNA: TGTGCCAGCAGTTCGGACAGGGGAGTTGGGGAGCAGTACTTC.

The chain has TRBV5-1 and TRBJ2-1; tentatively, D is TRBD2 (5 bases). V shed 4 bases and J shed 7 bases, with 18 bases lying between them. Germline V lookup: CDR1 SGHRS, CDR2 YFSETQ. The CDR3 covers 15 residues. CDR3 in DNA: TGCGCCAGCAGCACAGAATTAACAATAGCGAATGAGCAGTTCTTC. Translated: CASSTELTIANEQFF.

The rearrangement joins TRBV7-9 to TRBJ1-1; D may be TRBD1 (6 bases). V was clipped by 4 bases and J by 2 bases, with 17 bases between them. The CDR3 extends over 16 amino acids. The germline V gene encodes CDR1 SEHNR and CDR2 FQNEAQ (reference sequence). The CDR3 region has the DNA TGTGCCAGCAGCTCGAGGGGGACCCAGCCAAACACTGAAGCTTTCTTT. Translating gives CASSSRGTQPNTEAFF.

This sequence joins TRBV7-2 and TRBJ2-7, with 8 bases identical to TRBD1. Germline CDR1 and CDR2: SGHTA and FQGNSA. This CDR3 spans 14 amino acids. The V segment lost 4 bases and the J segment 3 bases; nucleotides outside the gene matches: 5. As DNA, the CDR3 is TGTGCCAGCAGCTGGGACAGGCCTTTCTACGAGCAGTACTTC. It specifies CASSWDRPFYEQYF.

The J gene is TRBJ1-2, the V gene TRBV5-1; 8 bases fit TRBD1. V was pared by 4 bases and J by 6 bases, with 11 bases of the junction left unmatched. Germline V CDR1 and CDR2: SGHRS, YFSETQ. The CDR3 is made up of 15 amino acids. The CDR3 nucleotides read TGCGCCAGCAGCGGGGAGCAGGGGGCGCTTGATGGCTACACCTTC. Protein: CASSGEQGALDGYTF.

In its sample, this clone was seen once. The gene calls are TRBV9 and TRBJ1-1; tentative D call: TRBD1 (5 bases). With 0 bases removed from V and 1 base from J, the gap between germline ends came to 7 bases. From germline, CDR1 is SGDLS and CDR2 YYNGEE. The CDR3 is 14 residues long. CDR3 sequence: CASSVEGENTEAFF. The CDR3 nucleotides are TGTGCCAGCAGCGTAGAAGGGGAGAACACTGAAGCTTTCTTT.

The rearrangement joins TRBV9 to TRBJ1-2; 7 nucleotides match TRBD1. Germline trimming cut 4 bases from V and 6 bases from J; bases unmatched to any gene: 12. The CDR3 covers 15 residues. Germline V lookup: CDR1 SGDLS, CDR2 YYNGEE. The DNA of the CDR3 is TGTGCCAGCAGCCCCCAGGACAGGCCCGAGAATGGCTACACCTTC. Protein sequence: CASSPQDRPENGYTF.

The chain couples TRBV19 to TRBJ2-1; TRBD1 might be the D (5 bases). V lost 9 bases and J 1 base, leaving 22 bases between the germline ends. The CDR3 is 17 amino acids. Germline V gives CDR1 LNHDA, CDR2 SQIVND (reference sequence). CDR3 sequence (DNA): TGTGCCAGGACTCCAACAGGAGCCAGTCTTTCCTACAATGAGCAGTTCTTC. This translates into CARTPTGASLSYNEQFF.

In nucleotides, the CDR3 is TGTGCCACTCTCGGGGGGGCGACGGAAGCTTTCTTT. This codes for CATLGGATEAFF. The chain uses TRBV28 and TRBJ1-1; tentative D call: TRBD1 (6 bases). Germline CDR1 reads MDHEN; CDR2 reads SYDVKM. V lost 10 bases and J 8 bases, leaving 17 bases between the germline ends. The CDR3 is made up of 12 amino acids.

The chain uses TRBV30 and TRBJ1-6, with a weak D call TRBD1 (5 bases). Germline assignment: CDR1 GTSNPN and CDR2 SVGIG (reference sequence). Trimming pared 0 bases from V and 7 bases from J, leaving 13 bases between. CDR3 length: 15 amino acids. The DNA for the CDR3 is TGTGCCTGGAGTGTAATGGGGGAGGGGAATTCACCCCTCCACTTT. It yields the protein CAWSVMGEGNSPLHF.

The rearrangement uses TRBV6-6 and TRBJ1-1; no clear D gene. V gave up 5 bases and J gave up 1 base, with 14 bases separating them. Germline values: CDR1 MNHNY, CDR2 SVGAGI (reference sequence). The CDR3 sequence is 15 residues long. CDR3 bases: TGTGCCAGCAGTCTAACGGCCGGGGAGAACACTGAAGCTTTCTTT. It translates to CASSLTAGENTEAFF.

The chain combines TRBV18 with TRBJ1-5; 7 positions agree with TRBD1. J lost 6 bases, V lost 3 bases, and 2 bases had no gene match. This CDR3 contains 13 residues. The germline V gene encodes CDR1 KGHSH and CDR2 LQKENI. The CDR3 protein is CASSPTGVQPQHF. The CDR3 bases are TGTGCCAGCTCACCTACAGGGGTTCAGCCCCAGCATTTT.

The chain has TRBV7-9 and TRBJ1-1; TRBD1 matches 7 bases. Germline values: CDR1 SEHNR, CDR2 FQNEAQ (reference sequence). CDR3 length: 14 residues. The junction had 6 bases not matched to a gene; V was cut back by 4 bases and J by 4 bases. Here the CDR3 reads CASSSGQEVTEAFF. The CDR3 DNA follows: TGTGCCAGCAGCTCCGGACAGGAGGTCACTGAAGCTTTCTTT.

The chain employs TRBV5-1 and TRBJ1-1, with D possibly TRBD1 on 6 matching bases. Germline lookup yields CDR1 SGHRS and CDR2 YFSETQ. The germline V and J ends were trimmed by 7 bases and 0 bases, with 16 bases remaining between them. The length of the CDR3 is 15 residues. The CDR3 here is CASSNPGEMNTEAFF. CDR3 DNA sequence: TGCGCCAGCTCAAATCCAGGGGAAATGAACACTGAAGCTTTCTTT.

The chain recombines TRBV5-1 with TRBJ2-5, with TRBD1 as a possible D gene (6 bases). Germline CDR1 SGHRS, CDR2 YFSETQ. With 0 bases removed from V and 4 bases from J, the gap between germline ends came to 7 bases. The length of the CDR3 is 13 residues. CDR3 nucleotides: TGCGCCAGCAGCTTGGGCAGGGGAGAGACCCAGTACTTC. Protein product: CASSLGRGETQYF.

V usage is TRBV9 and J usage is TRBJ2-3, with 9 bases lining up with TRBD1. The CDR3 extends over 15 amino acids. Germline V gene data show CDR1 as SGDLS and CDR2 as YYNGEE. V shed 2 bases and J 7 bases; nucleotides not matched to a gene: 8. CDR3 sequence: CASSVGGTGGNTQYF. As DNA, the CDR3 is TGTGCCAGCAGCGTGGGGGGCACAGGGGGCAATACGCAGTATTTT. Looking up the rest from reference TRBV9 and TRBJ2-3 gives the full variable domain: DSGVTQTPKHLITATGQRVTLRCSPRSGDLSVYWYQQSLDQGLQFLIQYYNGEERAKGNILERFSAQQFPDLHSELNLSSLELGDSALYFCASSVGGTGGNTQYFGPGTRLTVL.